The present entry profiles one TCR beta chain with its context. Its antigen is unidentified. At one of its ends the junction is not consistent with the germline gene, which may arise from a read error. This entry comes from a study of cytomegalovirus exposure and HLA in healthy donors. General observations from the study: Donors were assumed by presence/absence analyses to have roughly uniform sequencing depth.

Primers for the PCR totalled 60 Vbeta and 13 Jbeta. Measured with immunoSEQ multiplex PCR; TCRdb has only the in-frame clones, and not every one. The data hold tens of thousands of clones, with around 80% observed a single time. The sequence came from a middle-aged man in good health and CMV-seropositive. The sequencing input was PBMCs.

CDR3 nucleotide sequence: TGTGCTAGCAGCTTAGTGAGCTCCTATAATTCACCCCTCCACTTT. Encoded protein: CASSLVSSYNSPLHF. V is TRBV7-7 and J is TRBJ1-6, with D uncertain. This CDR3 comprises 15 residues. Germline loops: CDR1 SSHAT, CDR2 FNYEAQ (reference sequence).